The present entry profiles one T cell receptor beta chain with its context. These data belong to a study of blood T cell repertoires in COVID-19. Whole-study context: The cDNA or gDNA used as material had been derived from T cells, B-cell-depleted T cells, or PBMCs.

Sequenced by immunoSEQ multiplex PCR; TCRdb stores in-frame clones only, minus some. The repertoire has around 160,000 clones, approximately 80% of them found once; the top ten carry around 13%. V lost 0 bases and J 2 bases, leaving 7 bases between the germline ends. CDR3 length: 15 amino acids. CDR1 KGHSY and CDR2 FQNENV come from the germline V gene. V usage is TRBV16 and J usage is TRBJ1-4, with D maybe TRBD1 (5 bases). The sample consisted of peripheral blood. This clonotype was obtained from a man between 60 and 75 years old with active or convalescent COVID-19. The CDR3 bases are TGTGCCAGCAGCCAATCCAGGGCTACTAATGAAAAACTGTTTTTT. This sequence encodes CASSQSRATNEKLFF.